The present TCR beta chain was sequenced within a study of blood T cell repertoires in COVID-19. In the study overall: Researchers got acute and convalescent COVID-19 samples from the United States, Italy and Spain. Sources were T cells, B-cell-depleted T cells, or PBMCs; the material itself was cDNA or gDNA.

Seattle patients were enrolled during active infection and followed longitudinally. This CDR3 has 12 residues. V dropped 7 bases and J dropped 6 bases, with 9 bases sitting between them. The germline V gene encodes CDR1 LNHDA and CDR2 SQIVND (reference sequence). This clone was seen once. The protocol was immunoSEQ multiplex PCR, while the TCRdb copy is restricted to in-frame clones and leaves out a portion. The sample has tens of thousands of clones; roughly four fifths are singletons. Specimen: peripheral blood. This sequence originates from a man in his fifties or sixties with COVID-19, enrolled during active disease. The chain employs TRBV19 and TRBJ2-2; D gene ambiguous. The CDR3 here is CASTASAGELFF. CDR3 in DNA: TGTGCCAGTACCGCATCAGCCGGGGAGCTGTTTTTT.